This is a list of T cell receptor beta chains from one sample in a study of T cells expressing NK-cell markers. TCRdb reanalyzed the 5' RACE reads, giving one entry per CDR3 protein sequence and no DNA. In all, the sample yields some 390,000 distinct CDR3 sequences. The specimen sequenced was blood T cells: a sorted CD56 or NKG2C T cell subset, CD4+ or CD8+ T cells, or bulk PBMC T cells (not recorded which). These receptors originate from a woman in her 50s in good health. Both conserved end residues are part of each CDR3. Each record gives: J gene, V gene, CDR3 protein.

>TRBJ2-2|TRBV9
CASSVEETGELFF
>TRBJ2-7|TRBV7-2
CASSLAHELGEQYF
>TRBJ2-2|TRBV27
CASSLFMLAGGSGELFF
>TRBJ2-1|TRBV24-1
CATRGPGSYNEQFF
>TRBJ2-3|TRBV2
CASIPDRGTDTQYF
>TRBJ2-1|TRBV6-4
CASSAGRAEYNEQFF
>TRBJ1-5|TRBV7-9
CASSLANRGQPQHF
>TRBJ2-7|TRBV20-1
CSATRQGDRYEQYF
>TRBJ2-7|TRBV6-1
CASSESREATYEQYF
>TRBJ1-5|TRBV7-9
CASSLAGGQSHQPQHF
>TRBJ1-2|TRBV5-1
CASSFSGAFGYTF
>TRBJ1-1|TRBV24-1
CATSITGTLAGAFF
>TRBJ2-2|TRBV15
CATNLKSTGELFF
>TRBJ1-1|TRBV20-1
CSAVPLGEATTEAFF
>TRBJ1-4|TRBV29-1
CSVADREGMGKLFF
>TRBJ1-2|TRBV6-6
CASSYNSINYGYTF
>TRBJ1-1|TRBV21-1
CASILTFRGMERRKTEAFF
>TRBJ1-2|TRBV29-1
CSVVKEDYGYTF
>TRBJ2-7|TRBV29-1
CSVSSGLGSYEQYF
>TRBJ2-1|TRBV20-1
CSARDPLRGYNEQFF
>TRBJ2-1|TRBV18
CASSPPTLGGIGVYEQFF
>TRBJ1-1|TRBV6-2/TRBV6-3
CASRSSRIGNTEAFF
>TRBJ2-1|TRBV20-1
CSAFVREVVYNEQFF
>TRBJ1-5|TRBV10-1
CASSGGNQPQHF
>TRBJ2-2|TRBV5-1
CASSARGPGELFF
>TRBJ2-4|TRBV29-1
CSVEVRGSKNIQYF